The 19 T cell receptor beta chains below were found in one sample sequenced in a study of human T cells and chemical hapten exposure (dated by TCRdb to the early 2020s). Taken with the paper, the label for time point translates to: patch test 1, 2 weeks after DPC sensitization. The treatment or condition tag for this specimen amounts to: therapeutic diphenylcyclopropenone sensitization with weekly scalp DPC. Receptor libraries were prepared by RACE. The sequencer was a NextSeq 500. TCRdb trimmed the raw reads at Q25, called clones with MiXCR and kept productive beta chains. CDR3 protein sequences are deduplicated, and each keeps its most common genes and DNA. The sample table holds about 340,000 distinct CDR3 sequences, of which approximately 6.3% were seen once. The top ten clones comprise 8% to 9% of the sample. The sequences come from whole blood, collected in connection with sensitization to the hapten diphenylcyclopropenone (DPC). These receptors were taken from a woman aged 18-29 years with alopecia areata. Some clones in this sample may be carry-over from other donors' samples.

The sample holds many counts of this clonotype. The CDR3 DNA follows: TGTGCCAGCAGCTTAGCAGGGGGCGAAGCTTTCTTT. Protein: CASSLAGGEAFF. This sequence joins TRBV11-2 and TRBJ1-1; the match to TRBD1 covers 8 bases. Germline CDR1 SGHAT, CDR2 FQNNGV. J was trimmed by 8 bases and V by 1 base; bases with no gene match: 0. The CDR3 extends over 12 amino acids.

This chain uses TRBV4-1 with TRBJ2-1; 10 nucleotides line up with TRBD1. The CDR3 is 16 residues long. V shed 0 bases, J shed 6 bases, and the junction held 5 bases outside the gene matches. Germline lookup yields CDR1 MGHRA and CDR2 YSYEKL. CDR3 nucleotide sequence: TGCGCCAGCAGCCAAGATCGACAGGGGGCGCGCAATGAGCAGTTCTTC. Translating it yields CASSQDRQGARNEQFF.

The CDR3 nucleotides are TGCAGCGTTGGGGCTCCAGATCAGCCCCAGCATTTT. Translated: CSVGAPDQPQHF. V is TRBV29-1 and J is TRBJ1-5; D remains unclear. Germline V CDR1 and CDR2: SQVTM, ANQGSEA. The CDR3 totals 12 residues. Deletions cut 4 bases from V and 5 bases from J, with 9 bases between.

CDR3 sequence (DNA): TGTGCCAGCAGCTCAGGAACAGGGGACGGCACAGATACGCAGTATTTT. Translation gives CASSSGTGDGTDTQYF. The rearrangement links TRBV7-8 to TRBJ2-3; 7 positions agree with TRBD1. V dropped 4 bases and J dropped 1; count of bases not matched to a gene: 8. CDR1 SGHVS and CDR2 FQNEAQ come from the germline V gene. The CDR3 runs 16 residues.

This clonotype has a count of ten or more. The V and J genes are TRBV6-2 or TRBV6-3 and TRBJ1-1, with TRBD1 matching 7 bases. Per the germline V gene, CDR1 is MNHEY and CDR2 is SVGEGT. This CDR3 is built from 18 residues. Germline trimming cut 8 bases from V and 4 bases from J; bases unmatched to any gene: 22. DNA of the CDR3: TGTGCCAGCGGTTTCTCGAGGGACAGCCTGTCTGGGAGCACTGAAGCTTTCTTT. Protein: CASGFSRDSLSGSTEAFF.

This chain joins TRBV7-9 and TRBJ2-7; possible D gene TRBD1, 6 bases. Deletions cut 5 bases from V and 1 base from J, with 15 bases between. This CDR3 has 15 amino acids. Germline assignment: CDR1 SEHNR and CDR2 FQNEAQ (reference sequence). CDR3 sequence: CASSTSGTLSYEQYF. The DNA of the CDR3 is TGTGCCAGCAGCACCTCCGGGACACTGTCCTACGAGCAGTACTTC.

With respect to this clonotype: This sequence may be a read error, since a much larger clone differs from it by one base. The chain joins TRBV27 to TRBJ2-3; D may match TRBD1 or TRBD2 (5 bases each). V was cut by 5 bases and J by 7 bases, with 13 bases left in between. The germline V gene encodes CDR1 MNHEY and CDR2 SMNVEV (reference sequence). The CDR3 has 13 residues. CDR3 region: CASSGGPCNTQYF. In DNA, the CDR3 is TGTGCCAGCAGTGGGGGACCGTGTAATACGCAGTATTTT.

This clonotype has just a few counts. The CDR3 region is CASRDLGYEQYF. For the CDR3, the DNA is TGTGCCAGCCGGGACTTAGGTTACGAGCAGTACTTC. The chain couples TRBV6-5 to TRBJ2-7; D perhaps matches TRBD2 (6 bases). V was clipped by 8 bases and J by 4 bases, with 12 bases between them. The CDR3 runs 12 residues. The germline V gene encodes CDR1 MNHEY and CDR2 SVGAGI.

This clonotype occurred many times. The J gene is TRBJ2-5, the V gene TRBV7-9, with 8 nucleotides matching TRBD2. The ends lost 8 bases at V and 1 base at J; junction bases unmatched: 9. The CDR3 has 15 residues. Per germline, CDR1 SEHNR and CDR2 FQNEAQ (reference sequence). CDR3: CASSWVAGFQETQYF. The CDR3 DNA follows: TGTGCCAGCTCCTGGGTAGCGGGGTTCCAAGAGACCCAGTACTTC.

This chain joins TRBV12-3 or TRBV12-4 and TRBJ2-4; no clear D gene. The CDR3 covers 12 residues. V lost 6 bases and J 5 bases, leaving 8 bases between the germline ends. The CDR3 region is CASSRSQNIQYF. The CDR3 DNA reads TGTGCCAGCAGCAGGAGCCAAAACATTCAGTACTTC.

The chain recombines TRBV25-1 with TRBJ2-3, with D unresolved. Deletions cut 4 bases from V and 1 base from J, with 15 bases between. Germline V gene lookup returns CDR1 MGHDK and CDR2 SYGVNS. This CDR3 comprises 16 residues. The CDR3 bases are TGTGCCAGCAGTGCGTGGTTGGCGGCACGCACAGATACGCAGTATTTT. Its protein product is CASSAWLAARTDTQYF.

The genes are TRBV18 and TRBJ1-5; 7 bases fit TRBD1. Germline loops: CDR1 KGHSH, CDR2 LQKENI. Germline trimming cut 3 bases from V and 0 bases from J; bases unmatched to any gene: 2. This CDR3 comprises 15 residues. The CDR3 sequence: CASSPGQPSNQPQHF. In nucleotides, the CDR3 is TGTGCCAGCTCACCGGGACAGCCTAGCAATCAGCCCCAGCATTTT.

This chain connects TRBV7-2 to TRBJ2-2; no clear D gene. CDR1 and CDR2 (germline): SGHTA, FQGNSA. Trimming cost V 1 base and J 4 bases, with 10 bases left between them. The CDR3 spans 15 residues. DNA of the CDR3: TGTGCCAGCAGCTTAGTGGGCAGGCTCACCGGGGAGCTGTTTTTT. Its protein is CASSLVGRLTGELFF.

CDR3 sequence reads: CASSVAPGGDEQFF. The CDR3 region has the DNA TGTGCCAGCAGCGTAGCCCCGGGGGGGGATGAGCAGTTCTTC. This chain uses TRBV9 with TRBJ2-1; 8 bases fit TRBD2. V shed 0 bases, J shed 8 bases, and the junction held 4 bases outside the gene matches. Germline V gene data show CDR1 as SGDLS and CDR2 as YYNGEE. The CDR3 loop spans 14 amino acids.

This clonotype occurred a few times. V is TRBV6-6 and J is TRBJ1-1; perhaps TRBD1 as D (6 bases). V dropped 1 base and J dropped 5 bases, with 11 bases sitting between them. The germline gives CDR1 MNHNY, CDR2 SVGAGI (reference sequence). This CDR3 comprises 14 residues. The CDR3 sequence is CASSYWGGGTEAFF. The CDR3, as DNA: TGTGCCAGCAGTTACTGGGGGGGCGGGACTGAAGCTTTCTTT.

The chain joins TRBV2 to TRBJ2-5, with TRBD2 matching over 15 bases. There are 18 residues in the CDR3. From germline, CDR1 is SNHLY and CDR2 FYNNEI. V lost 6 bases to trimming and J lost 0 bases; unmatched junction nucleotides: 8. The CDR3 DNA is TGTGCCAGCAGCGGGACTAGCGGGGGGCTCCTGTACCAAGAGACCCAGTACTTC. This encodes CASSGTSGGLLYQETQYF. Supplemented by reference TRBV2 and TRBJ2-5, the full variable domain reads EPEVTQTPSHQVTQMGQEVILRCVPISNHLYFYWYRQILGQKVEFLVSFYNNEISEKSEIFDDQFSVERPDGSNFTLKIRSTKLEDSAMYFCASSGTSGGLLYQETQYFGPGTRLLVL.

This clonotype appeared a few times. V is TRBV4-1 and J is TRBJ2-6, with 7 bases fitting TRBD1. The V segment lost 1 base and the J segment 0 bases; nucleotides outside the gene matches: 6. This CDR3 is 18 amino acids long. Germline V gene sequence: CDR1 MGHRA, CDR2 YSYEKL. The CDR3 DNA sequence: TGCGCCAGCAGCCAAGCCGGGACAGTAAGCTCTGGGGCCAACGTCCTGACTTTC. It encodes CASSQAGTVSSGANVLTF.

This clonotype has more than one count but fewer than ten. This chain uses TRBV28 with TRBJ1-6, with 7 bases that match TRBD1. Trimming took 5 bases from V and 0 from J; bases not matched to a gene: 16. This CDR3 has 20 amino acids. Germline CDR1 reads MDHEN; CDR2 reads SYDVKM. The chain's CDR3 is CASSPPGQRTESSYNSPLHF. The CDR3 DNA is TGTGCCAGCAGTCCCCCGGGACAGAGAACTGAGAGCTCCTATAATTCACCCCTCCACTTT.

This clonotype was seen a few times. The V and J genes are TRBV6-4 and TRBJ1-1; 9 nucleotides agree with TRBD1. The CDR3 length is 17 residues. Germline-derived CDR1 and CDR2 are MRHNA and SNTAGT. The trim removed 0 bases at V and 5 bases at J, leaving 10 bases unmatched. CDR3 in DNA: TGTGCCAGCAGTGACTCTGGGGTCACAGGGGGCTCGACTGAAGCTTTCTTT. Protein product: CASSDSGVTGGSTEAFF.